The 16 T cell receptor beta chains listed next were all sequenced from one sample in a study of blood T cell repertoires in COVID-19 (dated by TCRdb to about 2020). Library preparation used the immunoSEQ multiplex PCR assay. TCRdb re-hosts the immuneACCESS table, in-frame sequences only. Its copies lack some clones; in the studies checked, an unresolved V gene accounts for under half of them, and the cause for the rest is not known. The sample includes about 310,000 clones, with around 90% observed a single time. The top ten hold about 1% of the sample. The sequencing sample was made of peripheral blood. These TCRs come from a middle-aged woman with COVID-19, enrolled during active disease.

The V call is TRBV29-1, the J call TRBJ2-5; 9 positions match TRBD2. Germline V gives CDR1 SQVTM, CDR2 ANQGSEA. V shed 5 bases, J shed 5 bases, and the junction held 3 bases outside the gene matches. The CDR3 loop spans 12 amino acids. In DNA, the CDR3 is TGCAGCGTTCATAGCGGGAGTGAGACCCAGTACTTC. Encoded protein: CSVHSGSETQYF.

Sample share makes this clone medium-sized. V and J are TRBV10-3 and TRBJ2-1; the match to TRBD2 covers 7 bases. Germline V gene lookup returns CDR1 ENHRY and CDR2 SYGVKD. CDR3 length: 17 residues. V was clipped by 3 bases and J by 10 bases; unmatched bases: 18. CDR3 in amino acids: CAISDSTERGATKEQFF. In DNA form, the CDR3 reads TGTGCCATCAGTGACTCTACTGAGCGGGGAGCAACAAAGGAGCAGTTCTTC.

This clone was detected only once. CDR3 coding DNA: TGCGCCAGCAGCTTGGCTGCGGGAGGAGGGAGAAATGAGCAGTTCTTC. Translating it yields CASSLAAGGGRNEQFF. The chain has TRBV5-1 and TRBJ2-1; TRBD2 matches 8 bases. Germline V gene data show CDR1 as SGHRS and CDR2 as YFSETQ. The V and J ends lost 0 bases and 7 bases, in that order; junction bases with no gene match: 9. The CDR3 has 16 residues.

In this sample, this clone turned up once. The chain carries TRBV28 and TRBJ2-1; TRBD1 matches 12 bases. Trimming cost V 5 bases and J 1 base; bases outside gene matches: 21. Per germline, CDR1 MDHEN and CDR2 SYDVKM. There are 22 residues in the CDR3. CDR3 residues: CASSGDRGRGWKYRWSYNEQFF. DNA for the CDR3: TGTGCCAGCAGTGGGGACAGGGGGCGTGGGTGGAAATATCGGTGGTCCTACAATGAGCAGTTCTTC. Drawing the rest from reference TRBV28 and TRBJ2-1, the complete variable domain is DVKVTQSSRYLVKRTGEKVFLECVQDMDHENMFWYRQDPGLGLRLIYFSYDVKMKEKGDIPEGYSVSREKKERFSLILESASTNQTSMYLCASSGDRGRGWKYRWSYNEQFFGPGTRLTVL.

The count of this clone is one. This CDR3 reads CASSYGTGFGYEQYF. CDR3 nucleotides: TGTGCCAGCAGTTACGGGACAGGGTTCGGCTACGAGCAGTACTTC. This chain uses TRBV6-2 or TRBV6-3 with TRBJ2-7; 9 nucleotides match TRBD1. Trimming took 2 bases from V and 3 from J; bases not matched to a gene: 5. Looked up from germline, CDR1 is MNHEY and CDR2 is SVGEGT. The CDR3 is made up of 15 amino acids.

CDR3 sequence reads: CASSIGWTRNQPQHF. CDR3 nucleotide sequence: TGTGCCAGTAGTATAGGATGGACACGGAATCAGCCCCAGCATTTT. This chain links TRBV19 with TRBJ1-5, with D tentatively TRBD1 (5 bases). Germline V gives CDR1 LNHDA, CDR2 SQIVND (reference sequence). The V end was cut by 1 base, the J end by 4 bases, with 11 bases between. This CDR3 is 15 amino acids long.

The V and J genes are TRBV7-2 and TRBJ2-5; 8 bases are shared with TRBD2. V trimming: 3 bases; J trimming: 4 bases; junction bases outside the gene matches: 4. Germline V gene sequence: CDR1 SGHTA, CDR2 FQGNSA. The CDR3 is 14 residues long. The CDR3 here is CASSFGLARETQYF. The DNA of the CDR3 is TGTGCCAGCAGCTTCGGACTAGCCCGAGAGACCCAGTACTTC.

This sequence joins TRBV7-6 and TRBJ2-2; maybe TRBD1 (6 bases). There are 15 residues in the CDR3. V dropped 3 bases and J dropped 0 bases, with 8 bases sitting between them. In germline, CDR1 is SGHVS, CDR2 FNYEAQ. As DNA, the CDR3 is TGTGCCAGCAGCTTGTGGGACACGAACACCGGGGAGCTGTTTTTT. Its translation is CASSLWDTNTGELFF. Full variable domain (rest looked up from reference TRBV7-6 and TRBJ2-2): GAGVSQSPRYKVTKRGQDVALRCDPISGHVSLYWYRQALGQGPEFLTYFNYEAQQDKSGLPNDRFSAERPEGSISTLTIQRTEQRDSAMYRCASSLWDTNTGELFFGEGSRLTVL.

V is TRBV6-2 or TRBV6-3 and J is TRBJ2-2; 7 positions match TRBD1. The CDR3 has 16 amino acids. Germline CDR1 and CDR2: MNHEY and SVGEGT. The junction had 9 bases not matched to a gene; V was cut back by 5 bases and J by 3 bases. The DNA for the CDR3 is TGTGCCAGCAGTGACCGGGGACAGCGGCACACCGGGGAGCTGTTTTTT. This codes for CASSDRGQRHTGELFF.

V and J are TRBV5-1 and TRBJ2-2; TRBD1 matches 9 bases. V lost 5 bases and J lost 7; bases outside the gene matches: 15. The CDR3 extends over 17 amino acids. The germline V gene encodes CDR1 SGHRS and CDR2 YFSETQ. The CDR3 nucleotides are TGCGCCAGCAGGAAGACACCGGGACAGGGTGTTGACGGGGAGCTGTTTTTT. Translation: CASRKTPGQGVDGELFF.

This chain joins TRBV10-3 and TRBJ1-2; no clear D. This CDR3 comprises 17 residues. V lost 8 bases and J lost 0, with 22 bases in between. Germline V lookup: CDR1 ENHRY, CDR2 SYGVKD. The DNA of the CDR3 is TGTGCCATCCTCGGAGGTTGGTACAACGCAGCTAACTATGGCTACACCTTC. Amino acid sequence: CAILGGWYNAANYGYTF.

The chain combines TRBV9 with TRBJ1-2, with D perhaps matching TRBD1 (5 bases). Germline lookup yields CDR1 SGDLS and CDR2 YYNGEE. The CDR3 spans 14 residues. V was pared by 5 bases and J by 8 bases, with 19 bases between. The CDR3 region has the DNA TGTGCCAGCAGGCGGGGGTACGATCTGGGCGGCTACACCTTC. Translating it yields CASRRGYDLGGYTF.

This chain uses TRBV28 with TRBJ1-5; perhaps TRBD1 as D (6 bases). Germline V gene lookup returns CDR1 MDHEN and CDR2 SYDVKM. V was pared by 6 bases and J by 7 bases, with 19 bases between. The CDR3 covers 15 residues. CDR3 bases: TGTGCCAGCAGACCCGGTCAGGGGAGAACACAGCCCCAGCATTTT. Protein sequence: CASRPGQGRTQPQHF.

The chain employs TRBV7-6 and TRBJ2-7; 11 nucleotides agree with TRBD2. Trimming at V came to 4 bases and at J to 3 bases, leaving 2 bases not matched to a gene. The V gene's germline CDR1 is SGHVS and CDR2 FNYEAQ. The CDR3 runs 14 residues. The CDR3 sequence: CASSWGTSGYEQYF. In DNA, the CDR3 is TGTGCCAGCAGCTGGGGGACTAGCGGCTACGAGCAGTACTTC.

The rearrangement uses TRBV5-6 and TRBJ1-1; 7 bases are shared with TRBD1. The J segment lost 0 bases and the V segment lost 2 bases, leaving 7 bases of the junction unmatched. Per germline, CDR1 SGHDT and CDR2 YYEEEE. The CDR3 is 16 amino acids. CDR3 residues: CASSFTGVGMNTEAFF. CDR3 DNA sequence: TGTGCCAGCAGCTTTACAGGGGTAGGGATGAACACTGAAGCTTTCTTT.

For the CDR3, the DNA is TGTGCCAGCACGCCCGCGGGCCCCATTAAAATAACTGAAGCTTTCTTT. Amino acid sequence: CASTPAGPIKITEAFF. The rearrangement uses TRBV7-3 and TRBJ1-1; D unclear. V was cut by 7 bases and J by 5 bases, with 23 bases left in between. CDR1 and CDR2 (germline): SGHTA, FQGTGA. CDR3 length equals 16 residues.